This T cell receptor beta chain is drawn from a study of blood T cell repertoires in COVID-19. Overall study: Acute and convalescent COVID-19 specimens originated in the United States, Italy and Spain. The cDNA or gDNA used as material had been derived from T cells, B-cell-depleted T cells, or PBMCs.

Original analysis: Amplification from reference gene primers served as the basis for estimated nucleated cell counts. Profiling relied on immunoSEQ multiplex PCR, and the TCRdb table lists in-frame clones only, not all of them. That table is the source of V, J and clone size, and D and trimming were worked out from the DNA. The repertoire holds 200,000 to 250,000 clones, with approximately 83% as singletons. J gave up 7 bases and V 0 bases, and 9 bases lay outside the gene matches. The CDR3 totals 16 residues. CDR1 and CDR2 from the germline V gene are SGHRS and YFSETQ. This clone was seen a single time.

The gene calls are TRBV5-1 and TRBJ2-1, with 8 nucleotides matching TRBD1. The source material was peripheral blood. This TCR derives from a woman between 45 and 60 years old with acute or convalescent COVID-19. The CDR3 reads CASSLARGQGVNEQFF. CDR3 nucleotide sequence: TGCGCCAGCAGCTTGGCCCGCGGACAGGGAGTTAATGAGCAGTTCTTC.